This passage covers 20 T cell receptor beta chains from one sample sequenced in a study of radiotherapy plus CTLA-4 blockade in lung cancer. The repertoire was sequenced with immunoSEQ multiplex PCR; TCRdb's copy has only in-frame clones and lacks some. Among about 73,000 clones listed, over 75% were seen once. Specimen: peripheral blood, collected from a patient treated with radiotherapy plus ipilimumab. The origin of the receptors is a human donor with non-small cell lung cancer that progressed on radiotherapy plus ipilimumab.

The V gene is TRBV5-1, the J gene TRBJ1-5; the D gene is possibly TRBD1 (6 bases). The CDR3 is 15 amino acids. Germline CDR1 and CDR2: SGHRS and YFSETQ. V was pared by 5 bases and J by 3 bases, with 15 bases between. The CDR3 protein is CASRSTQGPNQPQHF. The CDR3 DNA sequence: TGCGCCAGCAGATCAACACAGGGTCCCAATCAGCCCCAGCATTTT.

This chain connects TRBV29-1 to TRBJ2-7; a possible D gene is TRBD1 (6 bases). Trimming cost V 7 bases and J 3 bases, with 16 bases left between them. Germline-derived CDR1 and CDR2 are SQVTM and ANQGSEA. CDR3 size: 13 residues. The CDR3 sequence: CSAKQGLGYEQYF. The CDR3, as DNA: TGCAGCGCAAAGCAGGGGCTCGGCTACGAGCAGTACTTC.

The chain has TRBV29-1 and TRBJ2-5; D remains ambiguous. Germline V gene data show CDR1 as SQVTM and CDR2 as ANQGSEA. The ends were cut back, 7 bases at V and 1 base at J, with 13 bases in the middle. This CDR3 contains 13 residues. For the CDR3, the DNA is TGCAGCGCAAGAGCATTACTCCAAGAGACCCAGTACTTC. It is translated as CSARALLQETQYF.

The J gene is TRBJ1-5, the V gene TRBV19; a weak D match, TRBD1 (5 bases). The CDR3 length is 15 residues. Per germline, CDR1 LNHDA and CDR2 SQIVND (reference sequence). Deletions cut 8 bases from V and 5 bases from J, with 19 bases between. Here the CDR3 reads CASSRRGQKDQPQHF. CDR3 coding DNA: TGTGCCAGTTCAAGGAGGGGTCAGAAAGATCAGCCCCAGCATTTT.

The chain links TRBV5-4 to TRBJ2-3; no definite D call. The CDR3 consists of 13 residues. V was trimmed by 0 bases and J by 4 bases, leaving 6 bases between them. CDR1 is SGHNT and CDR2 is YYREEE in the germline V gene (reference sequence). The CDR3 spells CASSLEAPDTQYF. The CDR3 DNA reads as TGTGCCAGCAGCTTGGAGGCCCCAGATACGCAGTATTTT.

The rearrangement joins TRBV27 to TRBJ2-7, with D possibly TRBD2 on 5 matching bases. V was clipped by 11 bases and J by 2 bases, with 19 bases between them. Germline V CDR1 and CDR2: MNHEY, SMNVEV (reference sequence). The CDR3 has 14 residues. CDR3 amino acids: CAASNREGPYEQYF. CDR3 DNA: TGTGCCGCCAGCAATCGAGAGGGCCCCTACGAGCAGTACTTC.

The chain employs TRBV6-1 and TRBJ2-7; 7 positions agree with TRBD1. This CDR3 contains 15 residues. V shed 6 bases, J shed 4 bases, and the junction held 12 bases outside the gene matches. Germline loops: CDR1 MNHNS, CDR2 SASEGT. The CDR3 spells CASRPGTALLYEQYF. CDR3 in DNA: TGTGCCAGCAGGCCGGGGACAGCACTACTTTACGAGCAGTACTTC.

J is TRBJ2-4 and V is TRBV4-1, with D possibly TRBD2 on 5 matching bases. V lost 0 bases and J 4 bases, leaving 7 bases between the germline ends. This CDR3 spans 14 amino acids. Germline V CDR1 and CDR2: MGHRA, YSYEKL. The CDR3: CASSQEERKNIQYF. The CDR3 nucleotides read TGCGCCAGCAGCCAAGAAGAGCGGAAAAACATTCAGTACTTC.

This clone was counted a few times. This rearrangement joins TRBV6-6 to TRBJ1-4, with D maybe TRBD1 (5 bases). V was cut by 7 bases and J by 8 bases, with 14 bases left in between. The CDR3 is 13 residues long. Per the germline V gene, CDR1 is MNHNY and CDR2 is SVGAGI (reference sequence). CDR3: CASKGTGEEKLFF. The CDR3 nucleotides read TGTGCCAGCAAGGGGACCGGAGAGGAAAAACTGTTTTTT.

The V and J genes are TRBV5-5 and TRBJ2-7; the match to TRBD1 covers 9 bases. CDR1 is SGHKS and CDR2 is YYEKEE in the germline V gene (reference sequence). The CDR3 loop spans 14 amino acids. Trimming removed 7 bases from V and 6 bases from J; junction bases left unmatched: 11. This CDR3 reads CASGDLGQGSEQYF. CDR3 nucleotides: TGTGCCAGCGGTGATCTGGGACAGGGAAGCGAGCAGTACTTC.

V gene TRBV7-3 combines with J gene TRBJ2-1; D is unclear. Germline V gene lookup returns CDR1 SGHTA and CDR2 FQGTGA. Trimming shortened V by 5 bases and J by 4 bases, and 12 bases separated the two germline ends. The CDR3 spans 14 residues. CDR3 coding DNA: TGTGCCAGCAGCCATGACAAGACTTACAATGAGCAGTTCTTC. It yields the protein CASSHDKTYNEQFF.

J is TRBJ2-1 and V is TRBV11-1, with a tentative D call TRBD2 (6 bases). Germline lookup yields CDR1 SGHAT and CDR2 FQDESV (reference sequence). Trimming took off 3 bases at V and 0 bases at J, with 9 bases between the two ends. The CDR3 loop spans 15 amino acids. For the CDR3, the DNA is TGTGCCAGCAGCTTCAGCGGGCACTCCTACAATGAGCAGTTCTTC. Translating gives CASSFSGHSYNEQFF.

A single count supports this clone. The chain has TRBV15 and TRBJ2-1; 8 nucleotides agree with TRBD1. This CDR3 has 15 residues. With V trimmed by 2 bases and J by 3 bases, 3 bases remained unmatched. Germline CDR1 reads LNHNV; CDR2 reads YYDKDF (reference sequence). DNA for the CDR3: TGTGCCACCAGCAGAACCGGGACAGGCTACAATGAGCAGTTCTTC. Translating it yields CATSRTGTGYNEQFF.

This clone was seen a single time. The J gene is TRBJ2-7, the V gene TRBV20-1; D call uncertain. The CDR3 has 11 residues. V was pared by 4 bases and J by 5 bases, with 9 bases between. Germline V CDR1 and CDR2: DFQATT, SNEGSKA (reference sequence). CDR3 amino acids: CSATPGNEQYF. CDR3 bases: TGCAGTGCTACACCAGGAAACGAGCAGTACTTC.

The chain carries TRBV4-1 and TRBJ2-1; no reliable D call. Germline V gene lookup returns CDR1 MGHRA and CDR2 YSYEKL. Trimming cost V 5 bases and J 6 bases, with 11 bases left between them. The CDR3 totals 13 residues. The CDR3 DNA is TGCGCCAGCAGCGCCGCCCCCGGCAATGAGCAGTTCTTC. The encoded protein is CASSAAPGNEQFF.

The J gene is TRBJ2-2, the V gene TRBV28; D call uncertain. This CDR3 is built from 15 residues. With 5 bases removed from V and 4 bases from J, the gap between germline ends came to 14 bases. Looked up from germline, CDR1 is MDHEN and CDR2 is SYDVKM. The DNA of the CDR3 is TGTGCCAGCAGTGCCCGGACCTCGGGCACCGGGGAGCTGTTTTTT. Translation: CASSARTSGTGELFF.

This sequence joins TRBV5-1 and TRBJ2-7; unclear D gene. CDR1 and CDR2 (germline): SGHRS, YFSETQ. Trimming took off 0 bases at V and 4 bases at J, with 14 bases between the two ends. The CDR3 totals 15 residues. The CDR3 sequence is CASSLVGATTYEQYV. CDR3 DNA: TGCGCCAGCAGCTTGGTTGGCGCAACAACTTACGAGCAGTACGTC.

The chain employs TRBV4-1 and TRBJ2-2; D is unclear. Germline V gene data show CDR1 as MGHRA and CDR2 as YSYEKL. Deletions cut 1 base from V and 1 base from J, with 10 bases between. The CDR3 is 16 residues long. CDR3 loop: CASSQGSRMNTGELFF. For the CDR3, the DNA is TGCGCCAGCAGCCAAGGGTCAAGGATGAACACCGGGGAGCTGTTTTTT.

The V call is TRBV28, the J call TRBJ2-7; D uncertain. Trimming took off 6 bases at V and 2 bases at J, with 11 bases between the two ends. In germline, CDR1 is MDHEN, CDR2 SYDVKM. The CDR3 contains 13 residues. CDR3 nucleotides: TGTGCCAGCAGCTTCCAGAGGACCTACGAGCAGTACTTC. This translates into CASSFQRTYEQYF.

V gene TRBV7-8 combines with J gene TRBJ1-4, with no clear D. Between the trimmed V and J ends, which lost 5 bases and 5 bases, there was a span of 18 bases. CDR3 length equals 16 residues. CDR1 and CDR2 (germline): SGHVS, FQNEAQ. The CDR3 loop reads CASSRRGRLNNEKLFF. The CDR3 bases are TGTGCCAGCAGCCGAAGAGGGAGATTGAACAATGAAAAACTGTTTTTT.